The subject of this entry is one TCR beta chain. Its antigen is unknown. The record originates from a study of identical twins. Study results and limitations: Weaker excess twin sharing was seen among beta out-of-frame sequences.

TCRdb used MiXCR to reprocess the 5' RACE reads, holding one entry per CDR3 protein. This sample has some 560,000 distinct CDR3 sequences, with 9.5% to 10% found just once. The sample was also reused in another study, on yellow fever vaccine responses in identical twins.

The source is a woman in her late teens or twenties in good health. Sequencing input: PBMCs.

CDR3 region: CSASGKGGTDTQYF. Written as DNA, the CDR3 is TGCAGTGCTAGCGGGAAAGGAGGCACAGATACGCAGTATTTT. The gene calls are TRBV20-1 and TRBJ2-3; D is possibly TRBD2 (5 bases). CDR3 length equals 14 residues. V was trimmed by 3 bases and J by 1 base, leaving 11 bases between them. In germline, CDR1 is DFQATT, CDR2 SNEGSKA (reference sequence).